Presented here are 18 T cell receptor beta chains from one specimen sequenced in a study of blood T cell repertoires in COVID-19. Using immunoSEQ multiplex PCR, the repertoire was profiled, and TCRdb retains in-frame clones only, with some absent. The sample includes 300,000 or so clones, about 86% of them seen just once. The sample was PBMCs or T cells enriched from blood (not recorded which). Receptors originate from a woman in her 40s with acute COVID-19.

The chain combines TRBV20-1 with TRBJ2-5; tentatively, D is TRBD2 (6 bases). Between the trimmed V and J ends, which lost 3 bases and 4 bases, there was a span of 12 bases. Germline V gene data show CDR1 as DFQATT and CDR2 as SNEGSKA (reference sequence). This CDR3 comprises 13 residues. CDR3 sequence reads: CSASKLAGETQYF. DNA of the CDR3: TGCAGTGCTAGTAAACTAGCTGGAGAGACCCAGTACTTC.

This chain links TRBV5-1 with TRBJ2-3; 8 positions match TRBD1. Germline CDR1 and CDR2: SGHRS and YFSETQ. V was pared by 4 bases and J by 2 bases, with 9 bases of the junction left unmatched. This CDR3 comprises 16 residues. The CDR3 DNA sequence: TGCGCCAGCAGCACAGGACAGGGCAACCCCACAGATACGCAGTATTTT. Translation: CASSTGQGNPTDTQYF.

The chain links TRBV28 to TRBJ2-7, with 9 bases aligning to TRBD1. With 8 bases clipped from V and 6 bases from J, the junction kept 8 bases outside the gene matches. This CDR3 spans 13 amino acids. Germline CDR1 is MDHEN and CDR2 is SYDVKM. The CDR3: CASPGTGWREQYF. CDR3 DNA sequence: TGTGCCAGCCCCGGGACAGGGTGGCGCGAGCAGTACTTC.

This clone occurred a few times. V usage is TRBV7-8 and J usage is TRBJ1-1; TRBD1 matches 9 bases. The germline V gene encodes CDR1 SGHVS and CDR2 FQNEAQ. This CDR3 is built from 18 residues. Trimming cost V 1 base and J 4 bases; bases outside gene matches: 13. The CDR3 sequence is CASSLVSGTGYLATEAFF. CDR3 bases: TGTGCCAGCAGCTTAGTATCCGGGACAGGGTATCTGGCCACTGAAGCTTTCTTT.

In DNA, the CDR3 is TGTGCCAGTAGGGACACCGAGATAGGAAACACCATATATTTT. Translated: CASRDTEIGNTIYF. The V call is TRBV19, the J call TRBJ1-3; TRBD1 is a possible D gene (5 bases). Looked up from germline, CDR1 is LNHDA and CDR2 is SQIVND (reference sequence). The ends were cut back, 6 bases at V and 4 bases at J, with 13 bases in the middle. The CDR3 has 14 residues. Drawing the rest from reference TRBV19 and TRBJ1-3, the complete variable domain is DGGITQSPKYLFRKEGQNVTLSCEQNLNHDAMYWYRQDPGQGLRLIYYSQIVNDFQKGDIAEGYSVSREKKESFPLTVTSAQKNPTAFYLCASRDTEIGNTIYFGEGSWLTVV.

The chain carries TRBV5-1 and TRBJ2-3, with TRBD2 matching 12 bases. V gave up 4 bases and J gave up 6 bases; unmatched junction bases: 9. The CDR3 covers 16 residues. Germline V gives CDR1 SGHRS, CDR2 YFSETQ. The CDR3 reads CASSPRTSGVGDTQYF. The CDR3 region has the DNA TGCGCCAGCAGCCCAAGGACTAGCGGGGTGGGGGATACGCAGTATTTT.

The chain couples TRBV6-5 to TRBJ2-7; TRBD1 might be the D (6 bases). The length of the CDR3 is 16 residues. The germline V and J ends were trimmed by 4 bases and 3 bases, with 19 bases remaining between them. The germline CDR1 and CDR2 sequences are MNHEY and SVGAGI. The CDR3 coding sequence is TGTGCCAGCAGTTCCGGACAGAACCCACGGCTCTACGAGCAGTACTTC. Translation: CASSSGQNPRLYEQYF.

The chain joins TRBV4-1 to TRBJ2-7, with D maybe TRBD1 (5 bases). The V end was cut by 4 bases, the J end by 1 base, with 8 bases between. The length of the CDR3 is 13 residues. Germline assignment: CDR1 MGHRA and CDR2 YSYEKL. CDR3 DNA: TGCGCCAGCAGCCCCAGGGAATCCTACGAGCAGTACTTC. It specifies CASSPRESYEQYF.

The chain joins TRBV19 to TRBJ1-6, with 11 bases matching TRBD1. V lost 4 bases, J lost 7 bases, and 6 bases stayed unmatched. The CDR3 sequence is 16 residues long. The germline V gene encodes CDR1 LNHDA and CDR2 SQIVND (reference sequence). In nucleotides, the CDR3 is TGTGCCAGTAGTAACAGCGGACAGGGGGCCAATTCACCCCTCCACTTT. Residues: CASSNSGQGANSPLHF.

There are a few counts of this clone. The V call is TRBV6-6, the J call TRBJ2-7; 9 bases match TRBD1. Per germline, CDR1 MNHNY and CDR2 SVGAGI (reference sequence). V dropped 2 bases and J dropped 5; count of bases not matched to a gene: 7. The CDR3 covers 15 residues. The chain's CDR3 is CASSYAGQGSHEQYF. The CDR3 coding sequence is TGTGCCAGCAGTTACGCGGGACAGGGTTCCCACGAGCAGTACTTC.

The chain uses TRBV6-1 and TRBJ2-7, with D possibly matching TRBD1 (6 bases). The CDR3 loop spans 15 amino acids. Trimming took 1 base from V and 4 from J, leaving 14 bases between them. Germline assignment: CDR1 MNHNS and CDR2 SASEGT. The CDR3 loop reads CASSEGPQGLYEQYF. CDR3 DNA sequence: TGTGCCAGCAGTGAAGGACCCCAGGGGTTGTACGAGCAGTACTTC.

The chain employs TRBV11-2 and TRBJ2-1; D is possibly TRBD1 (7 bases). Germline-derived CDR1 and CDR2 are SGHAT and FQNNGV. Trimming pared 4 bases from V and 2 bases from J, leaving 21 bases between. This CDR3 is 18 amino acids long. CDR3 sequence: CASSSRGGQRATYNEQFF. The CDR3 nucleotides are TGTGCCAGCAGCTCTAGAGGGGGCCAGCGGGCAACCTACAATGAGCAGTTCTTC.

The V call is TRBV29-1, the J call TRBJ1-2; D call uncertain. Germline-derived CDR1 and CDR2 are SQVTM and ANQGSEA. Trimming removed 3 bases at V and 4 bases at J, with 24 bases between. CDR3 length equals 17 residues. The CDR3 region is CSVERTVSSHPFYGYTF. CDR3 sequence (DNA): TGCAGCGTTGAGAGGACTGTCTCCTCCCATCCCTTCTATGGCTACACCTTC.

The V gene is TRBV29-1, the J gene TRBJ2-3, with 9 bases matching TRBD2. Trimming at V came to 7 bases and at J to 1 base, leaving 15 bases not matched to a gene. The germline gives CDR1 SQVTM, CDR2 ANQGSEA. The length of the CDR3 is 17 residues. Here the CDR3 reads CSALPGGLAGRTDTQYF. The CDR3 DNA reads as TGCAGCGCCCTACCCGGTGGGCTAGCGGGACGCACAGATACGCAGTATTTT.

Comment on this clone: Other nucleotide sequences from this sample produce the same CDR3. V is TRBV18 and J is TRBJ1-6, with 7 bases that match TRBD1. The V gene end was trimmed by 3 bases and the J gene end by 10 bases; junction bases not matched to a gene: 6. CDR1 is KGHSH and CDR2 is LQKENI in the germline V gene. The CDR3 length is 14 residues. As DNA, the CDR3 is TGTGCCAGCTCACCCAGGCAGGGGGACTCACCCCTCCACTTT. Translation: CASSPRQGDSPLHF. Full variable domain (outside the CDR3, taken from reference TRBV18 and TRBJ1-6): NAGVMQNPRHLVRRRGQEARLRCSPMKGHSHVYWYRQLPEEGLKFMVYLQKENIIDESGMPKERFSAEFPKEGPSILRIQQVVRGDSAAYFCASSPRQGDSPLHFGNGTRLTVT.

V gene TRBV3-1 (or the pseudogene TRBV3-2) combines with J gene TRBJ2-7; D possibly corresponds to TRBD1 (6 bases). Germline CDR1 is LGHDT and CDR2 is YNNKEL (reference sequence). V lost 3 bases to trimming and J lost 0 bases, with 15 bases between them. The CDR3 totals 16 residues. The CDR3 nucleotides read TGTGCCAGCAGCCATTTTACTCTGACAGGCTCCTACGAGCAGTACTTC. Translation gives CASSHFTLTGSYEQYF.

This sequence joins TRBV6-5 and TRBJ1-3, with a possible D match to TRBD1 (6 bases). The length of the CDR3 is 15 residues. Germline CDR1 reads MNHEY; CDR2 reads SVGAGI. The V and J ends lost 8 bases and 1 base respectively, with 15 bases between them. The CDR3 DNA reads as TGTGCCAGCGGTAGGCCCGGGACATCTGGAAACACCATATATTTT. It encodes CASGRPGTSGNTIYF.

V gene TRBV5-1 combines with J gene TRBJ2-7, with a tentative D call TRBD1 (6 bases). The CDR3 has 14 residues. CDR1 SGHRS and CDR2 YFSETQ come from the germline V gene. The V end lost 0 bases, the J end lost 3 bases, and 10 bases lay between the germline ends. This CDR3 is CASSLGDKLYEQYF. In nucleotides, the CDR3 is TGCGCCAGCAGCTTGGGGGACAAGCTCTACGAGCAGTACTTC.